These 10 T cell receptor beta chains were sequenced from one sample in a study of cytomegalovirus exposure and HLA in healthy donors. The study ran its PCR with 60 Vbeta and 13 Jbeta primers. Libraries were prepared by immunoSEQ multiplex PCR; TCRdb keeps only in-frame clonotypes and omits some of them. The sample includes 100,000 to 150,000 clones, just over 75% seen only once; the top ten take about 1.7%. The sequenced sample was PBMCs. These receptors were taken from a woman between 50 and 59 years old in good health and CMV-seronegative.

The V and J genes are TRBV7-3 and TRBJ2-2; 7 positions match TRBD1. CDR1 is SGHTA and CDR2 is FQGTGA in the germline V gene. The CDR3 sequence is 15 residues long. V lost 2 bases to trimming and J lost 5 bases; unmatched junction nucleotides: 5. CDR3: CASSLLSRGTGELFF. DNA of the CDR3: TGTGCCAGCAGCTTATTGTCCAGGGGGACCGGGGAGCTGTTTTTT.

This clone was seen only once. J is TRBJ1-1 and V is TRBV7-9; TRBD1 matches at 7 bases. This CDR3 is built from 16 residues. Germline V gene sequence: CDR1 SEHNR, CDR2 FQNEAQ (reference sequence). V was clipped by 6 bases and J by 1 base; unmatched bases: 11. DNA of the CDR3: TGTGCCAGCAGGTCAGGGGGGAGTGCATCGAACACTGAAGCTTTCTTT. Its protein product is CASRSGGSASNTEAFF.

This clone was observed a single time. J is TRBJ1-5 and V is TRBV28, with D uncertain. Trimming removed 2 bases at V and 7 bases at J, with 15 bases between. This CDR3 comprises 15 residues. Germline-derived CDR1 and CDR2 are MDHEN and SYDVKM. Here the CDR3 reads CASSLDLWSYQPQHF. CDR3 nucleotides: TGTGCCAGCAGTTTAGACTTATGGTCTTACCAGCCCCAGCATTTT.

The chain couples TRBV19 to TRBJ1-5, with a weak D call TRBD1 (6 bases). Per the germline V gene, CDR1 is LNHDA and CDR2 is SQIVND (reference sequence). The CDR3 consists of 17 residues. V lost 1 base and J 0 bases, leaving 13 bases between the germline ends. The CDR3 loop reads CASSIGGHRNSNQPQHF. CDR3 nucleotide sequence: TGTGCCAGTAGTATAGGGGGACACAGAAATAGCAATCAGCCCCAGCATTTT.

This chain joins TRBV28 and TRBJ2-3; 9 nucleotides align to TRBD2. J was trimmed by 2 bases and V by 7 bases; bases with no gene match: 7. The CDR3 is made up of 15 amino acids. Germline-derived CDR1 and CDR2 are MDHEN and SYDVKM. CDR3 in amino acids: CASMFAGGATDTQYF. CDR3 nucleotide sequence: TGTGCCAGCATGTTCGCGGGGGGGGCCACAGATACGCAGTATTTT.

This clone was recorded a few times. V gene TRBV7-8 combines with J gene TRBJ2-2; TRBD1 agrees at 10 bases. The trim removed 2 bases at V and 1 base at J, leaving 7 bases unmatched. This CDR3 is 18 amino acids long. The germline CDR1 and CDR2 sequences are SGHVS and FQNEAQ. In DNA form, the CDR3 reads TGTGCCAGCAGCTTATCGCCGGGACAGGGGTGGAACACCGGGGAGCTGTTTTTT. This encodes CASSLSPGQGWNTGELFF. The entire variable domain, with the rest obtained from reference TRBV7-8 and TRBJ2-2, is as follows: GAGVSQSPRYKVAKRGQDVALRCDPISGHVSLFWYQQALGQGPEFLTYFQNEAQLDKSGLPSDRFFAERPEGSVSTLKIQRTQQEDSAVYLCASSLSPGQGWNTGELFFGEGSRLTVL.

The gene calls are TRBV5-1 and TRBJ2-7, with a tentative D call TRBD1 (6 bases). This CDR3 region has 15 residues. V lost 6 bases and J lost 5, with 21 bases in between. Germline assignment: CDR1 SGHRS and CDR2 YFSETQ. As DNA, the CDR3 is TGCGCCAGCACCTTAGTACAGGGTTTCTCGCACGAGCAGTACTTC. Encoded protein: CASTLVQGFSHEQYF.

The chain uses TRBV18 and TRBJ1-5, with unresolved D. The V end lost 1 base, the J end lost 6 bases, and 13 bases lay between the germline ends. The CDR3 extends over 15 amino acids. Germline V gene data show CDR1 as KGHSH and CDR2 as LQKENI. The CDR3 sequence: CASSPLEVMGQPQHF. As DNA, the CDR3 is TGTGCCAGCTCACCACTCGAGGTAATGGGTCAGCCCCAGCATTTT.

The DNA of the CDR3 is TGTGCCAGCTCACCCACTTCAGGGAAAGAGACCCAGTACTTC. Residues: CASSPTSGKETQYF. This chain links TRBV18 with TRBJ2-5; the D gene is possibly TRBD1 (5 bases). The germline V and J ends were trimmed by 3 bases and 3 bases, with 11 bases remaining between them. Germline lookup yields CDR1 KGHSH and CDR2 LQKENI. The CDR3 spans 14 residues.

The chain uses TRBV29-1 and TRBJ1-1, with a tentative D call TRBD1 (6 bases). The CDR3 runs to 13 residues. The germline V gene has CDR1 SQVTM and CDR2 ANQGSEA. V was cut by 4 bases and J by 3 bases, with 12 bases left in between. CDR3 DNA: TGCAGCGTTGCCGCCAGGGGAGACACTGAAGCTTTCTTT. Translating gives CSVAARGDTEAFF.